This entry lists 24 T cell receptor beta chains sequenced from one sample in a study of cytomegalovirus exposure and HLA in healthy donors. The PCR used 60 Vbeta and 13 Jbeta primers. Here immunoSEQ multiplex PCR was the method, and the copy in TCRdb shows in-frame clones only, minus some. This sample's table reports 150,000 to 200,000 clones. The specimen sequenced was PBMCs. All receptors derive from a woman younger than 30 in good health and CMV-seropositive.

CDR3 region: CASSSGGLAATDTQYF. The CDR3 DNA sequence: TGCGCCAGCAGCTCGGGGGGACTAGCGGCCACAGATACGCAGTATTTT. The rearrangement uses TRBV5-1 and TRBJ2-3; 11 bases are a match to TRBD2. The trim removed 3 bases at V and 2 bases at J, leaving 5 bases unmatched. Germline V CDR1 and CDR2: SGHRS, YFSETQ. The CDR3 has 16 amino acids.

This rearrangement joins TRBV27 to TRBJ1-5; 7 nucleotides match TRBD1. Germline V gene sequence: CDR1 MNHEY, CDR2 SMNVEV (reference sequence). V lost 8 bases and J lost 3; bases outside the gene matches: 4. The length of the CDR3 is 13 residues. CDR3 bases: TGTGCCAGCTCAGGGGGAACCAATCAGCCCCAGCATTTT. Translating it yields CASSGGTNQPQHF.

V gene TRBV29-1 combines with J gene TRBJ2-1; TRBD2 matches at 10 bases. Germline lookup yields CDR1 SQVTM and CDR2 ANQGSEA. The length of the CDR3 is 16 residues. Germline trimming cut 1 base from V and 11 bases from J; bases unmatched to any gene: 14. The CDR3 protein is CSVEGLMSGRARQQFF. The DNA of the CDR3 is TGCAGCGTTGAAGGCCTTATGAGCGGGAGGGCCCGTCAGCAGTTCTTC.

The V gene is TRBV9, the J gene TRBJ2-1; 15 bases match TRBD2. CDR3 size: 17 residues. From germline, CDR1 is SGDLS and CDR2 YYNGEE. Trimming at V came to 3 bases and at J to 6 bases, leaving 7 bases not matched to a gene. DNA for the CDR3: TGTGCCAGCAGCGAGTGGACTAGCGGGGGGGTGCTCAATGAGCAGTTCTTC. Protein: CASSEWTSGGVLNEQFF.

CDR3: CASSESLAETDTQYF. The CDR3 DNA sequence: TGTGCCAGCAGCGAGTCACTAGCGGAGACAGATACGCAGTATTTT. The genes are TRBV6-4 and TRBJ2-3; 8 bases are shared with TRBD2. The length of the CDR3 is 15 residues. The V and J ends lost 6 bases and 3 bases, in that order; junction bases with no gene match: 8. CDR1 MRHNA and CDR2 SNTAGT come from the germline V gene.

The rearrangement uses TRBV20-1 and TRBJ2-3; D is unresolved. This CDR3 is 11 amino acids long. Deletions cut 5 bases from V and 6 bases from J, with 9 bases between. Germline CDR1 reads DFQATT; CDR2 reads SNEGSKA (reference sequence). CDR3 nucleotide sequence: TGCAGTGCTGGTCAGAAGGATACGCAGTATTTT. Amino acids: CSAGQKDTQYF.

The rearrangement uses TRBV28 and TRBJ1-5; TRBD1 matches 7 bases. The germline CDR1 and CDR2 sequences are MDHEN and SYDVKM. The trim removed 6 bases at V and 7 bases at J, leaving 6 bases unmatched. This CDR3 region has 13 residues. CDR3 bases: TGTGCCAGCAGCCCGGACAGGTGGCAGCCCCAGCATTTT. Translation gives CASSPDRWQPQHF. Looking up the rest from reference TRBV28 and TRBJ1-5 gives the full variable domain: DVKVTQSSRYLVKRTGEKVFLECVQDMDHENMFWYRQDPGLGLRLIYFSYDVKMKEKGDIPEGYSVSREKKERFSLILESASTNQTSMYLCASSPDRWQPQHFGDGTRLSIL.

CDR3 sequence reads: CASSQDDSGLAGLTDTQYF. As DNA, the CDR3 is TGCGCCAGCAGCCAAGATGACAGCGGTTTAGCGGGTCTCACAGATACGCAGTATTTT. This chain uses TRBV4-1 with TRBJ2-3; 7 nucleotides match TRBD2. Germline CDR1 reads MGHRA; CDR2 reads YSYEKL. V was pared by 0 bases and J by 2 bases, with 14 bases of the junction left unmatched. The CDR3 runs 19 residues.

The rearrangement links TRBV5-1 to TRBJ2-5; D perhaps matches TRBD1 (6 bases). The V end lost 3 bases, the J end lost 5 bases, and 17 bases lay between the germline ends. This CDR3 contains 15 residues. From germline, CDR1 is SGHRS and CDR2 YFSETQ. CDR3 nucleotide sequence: TGCGCCAGCAGCTCCACTCACGGGACACGGGAGACCCAGTACTTC. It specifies CASSSTHGTRETQYF.

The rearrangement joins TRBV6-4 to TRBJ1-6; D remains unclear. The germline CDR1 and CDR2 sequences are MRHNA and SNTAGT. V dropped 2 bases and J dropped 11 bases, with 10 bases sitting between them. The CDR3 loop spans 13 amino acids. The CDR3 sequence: CASSDSIGAPLHF. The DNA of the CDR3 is TGTGCCAGCAGTGACAGTATCGGAGCACCCCTCCACTTT.

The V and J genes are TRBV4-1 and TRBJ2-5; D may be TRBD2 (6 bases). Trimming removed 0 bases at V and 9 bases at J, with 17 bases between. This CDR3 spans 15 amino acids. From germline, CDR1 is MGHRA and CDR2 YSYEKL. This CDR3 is CASSQEGNLPGAQYF. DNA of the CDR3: TGCGCCAGCAGCCAAGAGGGGAACCTTCCGGGGGCCCAGTACTTC.

The chain's CDR3 is CASSRGLAGGTDTQYF. In DNA, the CDR3 is TGTGCCAGCAGCCGCGGACTAGCGGGGGGGACAGATACGCAGTATTTT. The rearrangement joins TRBV7-7 to TRBJ2-3; TRBD2 aligns across 15 bases. Unmatched junction bases numbered 3, after V lost 5 bases and J lost 3 bases. The CDR3 is 16 residues long. Germline CDR1 reads SSHAT; CDR2 reads FNYEAQ (reference sequence).

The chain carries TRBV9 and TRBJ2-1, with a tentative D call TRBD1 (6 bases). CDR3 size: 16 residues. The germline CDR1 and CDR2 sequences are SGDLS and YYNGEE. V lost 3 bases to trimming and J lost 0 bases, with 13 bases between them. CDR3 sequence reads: CASSAQTGSSYNEQFF. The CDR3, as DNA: TGTGCCAGCAGCGCCCAAACAGGGAGCTCCTACAATGAGCAGTTCTTC.

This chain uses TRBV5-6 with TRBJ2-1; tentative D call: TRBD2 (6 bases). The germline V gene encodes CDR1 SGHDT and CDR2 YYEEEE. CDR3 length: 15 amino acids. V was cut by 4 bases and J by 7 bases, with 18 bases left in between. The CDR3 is CASSPPSSAGNEQFF. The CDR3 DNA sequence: TGTGCCAGCAGCCCACCTTCTAGCGCGGGTAATGAGCAGTTCTTC.

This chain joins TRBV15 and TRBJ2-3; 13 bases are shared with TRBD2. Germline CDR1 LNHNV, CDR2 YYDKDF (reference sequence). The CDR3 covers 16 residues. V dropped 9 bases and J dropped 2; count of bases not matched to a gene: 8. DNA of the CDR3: TGTGCCACAAGACTAGCGGGGGGACGATTCACAGATACGCAGTATTTT. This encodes CATRLAGGRFTDTQYF.

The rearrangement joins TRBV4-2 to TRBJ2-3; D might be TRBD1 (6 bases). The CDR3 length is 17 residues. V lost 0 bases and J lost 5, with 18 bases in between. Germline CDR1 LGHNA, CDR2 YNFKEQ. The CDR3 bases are TGTGCCAGCAGCCAAGATCTTAGGACCAGAGGGGGAGATACGCAGTATTTT. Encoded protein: CASSQDLRTRGGDTQYF.

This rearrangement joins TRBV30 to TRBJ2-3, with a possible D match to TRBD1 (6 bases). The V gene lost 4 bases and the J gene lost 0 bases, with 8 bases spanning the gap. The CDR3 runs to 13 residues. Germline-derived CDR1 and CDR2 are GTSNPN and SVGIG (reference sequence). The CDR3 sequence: CAWKTGSTDTQYF. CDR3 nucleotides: TGTGCCTGGAAGACAGGAAGCACAGATACGCAGTATTTT.

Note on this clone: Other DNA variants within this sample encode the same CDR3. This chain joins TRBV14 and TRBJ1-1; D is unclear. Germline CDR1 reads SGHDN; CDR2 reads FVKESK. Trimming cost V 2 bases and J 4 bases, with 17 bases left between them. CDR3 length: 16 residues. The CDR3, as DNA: TGTGCCAGCAGCCAATTCGGAAAGGGAGGTGGCACTGAAGCTTTCTTT. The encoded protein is CASSQFGKGGGTEAFF.

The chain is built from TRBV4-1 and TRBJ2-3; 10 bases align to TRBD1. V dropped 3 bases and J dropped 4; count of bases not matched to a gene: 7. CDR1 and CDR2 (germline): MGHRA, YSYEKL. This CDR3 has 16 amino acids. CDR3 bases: TGCGCCAGCAGCCACTTGAGGACAGGGGGGCCAGATACGCAGTATTTT. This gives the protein CASSHLRTGGPDTQYF.

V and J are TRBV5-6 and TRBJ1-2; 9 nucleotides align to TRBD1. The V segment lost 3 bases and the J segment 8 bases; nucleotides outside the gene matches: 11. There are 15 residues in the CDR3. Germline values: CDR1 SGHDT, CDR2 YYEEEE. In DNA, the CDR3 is TGTGCCAGCAGCTCTCGGGACAGGGATGTGGAGGGCTACACCTTC. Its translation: CASSSRDRDVEGYTF. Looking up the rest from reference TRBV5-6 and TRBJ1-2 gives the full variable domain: DAGVTQSPTHLIKTRGQQVTLRCSPKSGHDTVSWYQQALGQGPQFIFQYYEEEERQRGNFPDRFSGHQFPNYSSELNVNALLLGDSALYLCASSSRDRDVEGYTFGSGTRLTVV.

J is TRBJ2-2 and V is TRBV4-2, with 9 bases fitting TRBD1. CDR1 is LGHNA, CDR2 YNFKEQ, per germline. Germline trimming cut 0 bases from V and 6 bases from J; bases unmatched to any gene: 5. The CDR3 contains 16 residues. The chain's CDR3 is CASSQDGDRGAGELFF. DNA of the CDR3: TGTGCCAGCAGCCAAGATGGAGACAGGGGGGCCGGGGAGCTGTTTTTT.

The CDR3 bases are TGTGCCAGCAGTGAAGCTAGCGGGCCGTCCTACGAGCAGTACTTC. Protein product: CASSEASGPSYEQYF. This chain joins TRBV2 and TRBJ2-7, with 7 positions matching TRBD2. The CDR3 totals 15 residues. Germline V gene sequence: CDR1 SNHLY, CDR2 FYNNEI. V was pared by 0 bases and J by 1 base, with 3 bases of the junction left unmatched.

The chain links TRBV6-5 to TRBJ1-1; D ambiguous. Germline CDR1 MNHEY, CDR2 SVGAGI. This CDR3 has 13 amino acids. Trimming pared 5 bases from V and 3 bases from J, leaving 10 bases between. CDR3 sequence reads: CASSNGEDTEAFF. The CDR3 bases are TGTGCCAGCAGTAACGGGGAGGACACTGAAGCTTTCTTT.

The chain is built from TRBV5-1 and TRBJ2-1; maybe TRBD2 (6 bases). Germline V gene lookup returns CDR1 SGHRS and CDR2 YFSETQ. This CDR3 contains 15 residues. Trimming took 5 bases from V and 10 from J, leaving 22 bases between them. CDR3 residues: CASRAGTHSSGEQFF. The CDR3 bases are TGCGCCAGCAGGGCCGGGACTCACTCCTCGGGGGAGCAGTTCTTC.